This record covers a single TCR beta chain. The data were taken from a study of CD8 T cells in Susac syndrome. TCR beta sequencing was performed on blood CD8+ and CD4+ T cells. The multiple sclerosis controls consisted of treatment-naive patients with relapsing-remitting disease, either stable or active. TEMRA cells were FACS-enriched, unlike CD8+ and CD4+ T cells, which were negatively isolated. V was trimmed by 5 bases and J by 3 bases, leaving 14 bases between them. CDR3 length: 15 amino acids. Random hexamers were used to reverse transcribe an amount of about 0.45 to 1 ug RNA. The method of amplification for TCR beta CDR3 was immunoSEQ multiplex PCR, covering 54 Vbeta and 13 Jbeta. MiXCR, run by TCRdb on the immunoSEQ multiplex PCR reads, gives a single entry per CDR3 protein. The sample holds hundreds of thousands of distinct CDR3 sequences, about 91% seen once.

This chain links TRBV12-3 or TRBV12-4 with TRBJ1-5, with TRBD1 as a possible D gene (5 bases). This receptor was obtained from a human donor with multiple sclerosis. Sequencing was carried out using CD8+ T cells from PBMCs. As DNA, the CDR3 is TGTGCCAGCAGTGTACAAGGGACCTACAATCAGCCCCAGCATTTT. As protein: CASSVQGTYNQPQHF.